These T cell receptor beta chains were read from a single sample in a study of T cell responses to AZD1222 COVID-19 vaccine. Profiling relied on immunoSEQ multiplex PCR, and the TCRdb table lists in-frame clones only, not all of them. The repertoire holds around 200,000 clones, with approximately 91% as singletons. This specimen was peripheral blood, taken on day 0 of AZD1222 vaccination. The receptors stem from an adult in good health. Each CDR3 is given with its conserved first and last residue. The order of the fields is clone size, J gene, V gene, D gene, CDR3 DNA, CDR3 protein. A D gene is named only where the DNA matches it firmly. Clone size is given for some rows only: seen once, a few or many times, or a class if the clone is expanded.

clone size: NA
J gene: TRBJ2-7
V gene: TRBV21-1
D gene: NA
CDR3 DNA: TGTGCCAGCATTCCGATGGTGACCGGCTCCTACGAGCAGTACTTC
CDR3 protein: CASIPMVTGSYEQYF

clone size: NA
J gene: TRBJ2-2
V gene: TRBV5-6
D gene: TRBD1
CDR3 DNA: TGTGCCAGCAGCTTCATATCAGGGGGCTTGGCCGGGGAGCTGTTTTTT
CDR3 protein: CASSFISGGLAGELFF

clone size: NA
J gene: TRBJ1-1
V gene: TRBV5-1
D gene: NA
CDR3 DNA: TGCGCCAGCAGCCGGGCGGGGGCAGGGAACACTGAAGCTTTCTTT
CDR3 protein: CASSRAGAGNTEAFF

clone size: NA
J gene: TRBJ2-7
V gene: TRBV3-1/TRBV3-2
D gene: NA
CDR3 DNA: TGTGCCAGCAGCCAAGATTTGAGGGACCCGGGGGAGCAGTACTTC
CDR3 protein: CASSQDLRDPGEQYF

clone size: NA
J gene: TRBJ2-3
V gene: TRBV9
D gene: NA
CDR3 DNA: TGTGCCAGCAGCGTAGCAGATACGCAGTATTTT
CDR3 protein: CASSVADTQYF

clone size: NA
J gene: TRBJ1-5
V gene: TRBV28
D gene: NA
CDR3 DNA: TGTGCCAGCAGTTTCGCCATAGGGTGGGGCGCGAGAAGCAATCAGCCCCAGCATTTT
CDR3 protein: CASSFAIGWGARSNQPQHF

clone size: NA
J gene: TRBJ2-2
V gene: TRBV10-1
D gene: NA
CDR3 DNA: TGCGCCAGTCCACAGGCACCGAACACCGGGGAGCTGTTTTTT
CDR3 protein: CASPQAPNTGELFF

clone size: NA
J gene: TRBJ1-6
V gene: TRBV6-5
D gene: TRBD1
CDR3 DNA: TGTGCCAGCAGTTACTCGGCGACAGGGGATTCACCCCTCCACTTT
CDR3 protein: CASSYSATGDSPLHF

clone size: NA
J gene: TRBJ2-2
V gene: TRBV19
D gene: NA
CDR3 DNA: TGTGCCAGTACGGCAGGTCAGACCGGGGAGCTGTTTTTT
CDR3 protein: CASTAGQTGELFF

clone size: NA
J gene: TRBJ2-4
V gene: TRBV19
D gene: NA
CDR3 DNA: TGTGCCAGTAGCCCGACACGGATGGGGGACATTCAGTACTTC
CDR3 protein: CASSPTRMGDIQYF

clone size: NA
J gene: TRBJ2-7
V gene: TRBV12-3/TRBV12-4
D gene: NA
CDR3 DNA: TGTGCCAGCAGTGGGCGGAGGGGCGAGCAGTACTTC
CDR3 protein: CASSGRRGEQYF

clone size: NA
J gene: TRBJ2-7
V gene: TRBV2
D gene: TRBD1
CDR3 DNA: TGTGCCAGCAAGGGACAGTACTACGAGCAGTACTTC
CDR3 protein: CASKGQYYEQYF

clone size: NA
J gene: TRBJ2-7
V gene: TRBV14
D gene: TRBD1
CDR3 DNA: TGTGCCAGCAGCCAAGGTACAGGGACAGGCCTCTACGAGCAGTACTTC
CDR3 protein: CASSQGTGTGLYEQYF

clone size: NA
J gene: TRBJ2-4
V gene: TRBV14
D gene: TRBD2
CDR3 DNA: TGTGCCAGCAGCCAAGTCGCAGGGAGGGGAAACATTCAGTACTTC
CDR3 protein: CASSQVAGRGNIQYF

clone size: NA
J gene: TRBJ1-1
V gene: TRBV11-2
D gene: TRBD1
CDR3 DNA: TGTGCCAGCAGCTTAGCAGGCAGGGGGCGAGTCGAAGCTTTCTTT
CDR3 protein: CASSLAGRGRVEAFF

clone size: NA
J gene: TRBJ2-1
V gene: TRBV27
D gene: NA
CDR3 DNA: TGTGCCAGCAGTTTAAGAGCTAGCAGCAATGAGCAGTTCTTC
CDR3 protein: CASSLRASSNEQFF

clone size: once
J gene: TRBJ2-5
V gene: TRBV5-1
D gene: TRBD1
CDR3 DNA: TGCGCCAGCAGCCGGGGGACAGGGAAAGAGACCCAGTACTTC
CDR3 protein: CASSRGTGKETQYF

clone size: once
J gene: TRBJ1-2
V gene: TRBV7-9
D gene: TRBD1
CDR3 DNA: TGTGCCAGCAGTCTTGGGACAGCTAACTATGGCTACACCTTC
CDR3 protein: CASSLGTANYGYTF

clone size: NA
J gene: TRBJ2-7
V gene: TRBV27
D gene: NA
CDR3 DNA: TGTGCCAGCAGTATCTTGGGGAACGAGCAGTACTTC
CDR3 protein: CASSILGNEQYF

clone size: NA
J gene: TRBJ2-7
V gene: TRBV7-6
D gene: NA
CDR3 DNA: TGTGCCAGCAGCTTAGAAGCAGGGGACTCCTACGAGCAGTACTTC
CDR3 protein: CASSLEAGDSYEQYF

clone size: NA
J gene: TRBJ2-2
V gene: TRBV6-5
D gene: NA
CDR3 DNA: TGTGCCAGCAGTTATTATGGGCGCACCGGGGAGCTGTTTTTT
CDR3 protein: CASSYYGRTGELFF

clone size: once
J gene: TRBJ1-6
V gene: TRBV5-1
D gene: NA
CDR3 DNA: TGCGCCAGCAGCTTGGTCGGGACTGCACTCAATTCACCCCTCCACTTT
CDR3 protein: CASSLVGTALNSPLHF

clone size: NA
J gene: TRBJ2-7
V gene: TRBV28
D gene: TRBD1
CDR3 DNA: TGTGCCAGCAGTTTATCGGCCAGGGGGCTCGACGAGCAGTACTTC
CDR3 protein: CASSLSARGLDEQYF

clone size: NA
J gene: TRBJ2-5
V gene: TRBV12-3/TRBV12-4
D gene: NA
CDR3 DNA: TGTGCCAGCAGTTTCCTGCGGAAGGAGACCCAGTACTTC
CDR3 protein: CASSFLRKETQYF

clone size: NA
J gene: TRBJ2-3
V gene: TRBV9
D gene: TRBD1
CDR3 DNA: TGTGCCAGCAGTGGGACAGGGACAGATACGCAGTATTTT
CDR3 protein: CASSGTGTDTQYF

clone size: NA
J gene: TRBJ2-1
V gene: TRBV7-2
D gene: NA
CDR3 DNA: TGTGCCAGCAGCTTTGATAGTGGGGATAGCTCCTACAATGAGCAGTTCTTC
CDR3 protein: CASSFDSGDSSYNEQFF

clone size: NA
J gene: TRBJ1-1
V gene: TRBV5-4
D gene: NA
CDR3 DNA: TGTGCCAGCAGCCCCCGGGGGGGGAACACTGAAGCTTTCTTT
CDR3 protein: CASSPRGGNTEAFF